The 2 T cell receptor beta chains below were found in one sample sequenced in a study of cytomegalovirus exposure and HLA in healthy donors. Researchers ran the PCR with 60 Vbeta and 13 Jbeta primers. The repertoire was sequenced with immunoSEQ multiplex PCR; TCRdb's copy has only in-frame clones and lacks some. The table lists about 180,000 clones, over 70% of them singletons. The sequenced material came from PBMCs. All receptors derive from a woman younger than 45 in good health and CMV-seropositive.

V gene TRBV27 combines with J gene TRBJ2-2, with D perhaps matching TRBD1 (5 bases). Trimming left V 4 bases short and J 4 bases short, with 22 bases between. This CDR3 is 18 amino acids long. The germline CDR1 and CDR2 sequences are MNHEY and SMNVEV (reference sequence). CDR3 in amino acids: CASSSPPARTFLTGELFF. CDR3 DNA: TGTGCCAGCAGTTCCCCCCCTGCCCGGACATTTCTCACCGGGGAGCTGTTTTTT.

This sequence joins TRBV6-6 and TRBJ2-7; D not resolved. The germline gives CDR1 MNHNY, CDR2 SVGAGI (reference sequence). With 5 bases removed from V and 3 bases from J, the gap between germline ends came to 11 bases. This CDR3 has 13 amino acids. CDR3 coding DNA: TGTGCCAGCAGTCCGACACGACACTACGAGCAGTACTTC. This translates into CASSPTRHYEQYF.